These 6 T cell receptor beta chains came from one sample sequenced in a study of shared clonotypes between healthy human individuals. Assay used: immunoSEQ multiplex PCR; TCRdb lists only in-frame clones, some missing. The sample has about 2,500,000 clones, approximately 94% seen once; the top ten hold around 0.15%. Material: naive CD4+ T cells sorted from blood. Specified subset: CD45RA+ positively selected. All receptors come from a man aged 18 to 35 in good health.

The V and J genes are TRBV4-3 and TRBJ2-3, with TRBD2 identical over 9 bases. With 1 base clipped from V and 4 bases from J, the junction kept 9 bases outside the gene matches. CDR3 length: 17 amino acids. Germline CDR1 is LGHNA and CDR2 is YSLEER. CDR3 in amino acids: CASSQVAGLARPDTQYF. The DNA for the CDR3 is TGCGCCAGCAGCCAAGTAGCGGGACTAGCCAGACCAGATACGCAGTATTTT.

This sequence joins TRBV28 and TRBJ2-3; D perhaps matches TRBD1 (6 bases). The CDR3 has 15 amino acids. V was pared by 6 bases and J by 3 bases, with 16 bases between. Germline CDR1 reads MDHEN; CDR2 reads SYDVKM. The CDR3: CASRQMRGKTDTQYF. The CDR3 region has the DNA TGTGCCAGCAGGCAGATGAGGGGGAAAACAGATACGCAGTATTTT.

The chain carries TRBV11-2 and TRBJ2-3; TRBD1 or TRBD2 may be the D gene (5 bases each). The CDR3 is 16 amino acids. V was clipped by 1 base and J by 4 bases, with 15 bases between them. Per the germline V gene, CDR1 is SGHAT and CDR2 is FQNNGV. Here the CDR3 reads CASSLVWGYEADTQYF. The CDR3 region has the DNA TGTGCCAGCAGCTTAGTGTGGGGGTACGAGGCAGATACGCAGTATTTT.

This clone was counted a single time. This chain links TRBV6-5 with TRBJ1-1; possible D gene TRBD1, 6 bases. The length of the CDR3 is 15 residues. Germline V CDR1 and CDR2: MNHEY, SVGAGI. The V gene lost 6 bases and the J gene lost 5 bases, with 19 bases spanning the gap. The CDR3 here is CASSPGRKGDTEAFF. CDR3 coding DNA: TGTGCCAGCAGCCCCGGAAGGAAGGGGGATACTGAAGCTTTCTTT.

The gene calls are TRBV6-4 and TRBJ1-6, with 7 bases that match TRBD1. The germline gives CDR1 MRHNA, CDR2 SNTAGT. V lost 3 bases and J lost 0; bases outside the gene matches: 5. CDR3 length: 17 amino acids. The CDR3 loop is CASSEGGSSSYNSPLHF. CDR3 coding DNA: TGTGCCAGCAGTGAAGGGGGCTCCAGCTCCTATAATTCACCCCTCCACTTT.

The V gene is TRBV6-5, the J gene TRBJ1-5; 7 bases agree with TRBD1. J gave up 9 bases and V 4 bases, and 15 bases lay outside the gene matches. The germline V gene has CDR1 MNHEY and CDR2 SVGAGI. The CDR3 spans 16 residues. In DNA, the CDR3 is TGTGCCAGCAGTTCTCATGGGACAGCCCTTCTTGTGCCCCAGCATTTT. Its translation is CASSSHGTALLVPQHF.